This record covers a single TCR beta chain. Per the germline V gene, CDR1 is SQVTM and CDR2 is ANQGSEA. Unmatched junction bases numbered 9, after V lost 4 bases and J lost 6 bases. This CDR3 contains 14 residues. This entry is derived from a study of technical replicates of blood from a handful of donors. Using immunoSEQ multiplex PCR, the repertoire was profiled, and TCRdb retains in-frame clones only, with some absent. This sample has under 35,000 clones, with around 94% found just once. Sequencing used PBMCs. The V call is TRBV29-1, the J call TRBJ2-1; 7 nucleotides align to TRBD2. The TCR originated in a human donor in good health. Some clones in this sample may be carry-over from other donors' samples. The CDR3 DNA sequence: TGCAGCGTTGTCTTAGGGAGGGGAGGCAATGAGCAGTTCTTC. Its translation is CSVVLGRGGNEQFF.